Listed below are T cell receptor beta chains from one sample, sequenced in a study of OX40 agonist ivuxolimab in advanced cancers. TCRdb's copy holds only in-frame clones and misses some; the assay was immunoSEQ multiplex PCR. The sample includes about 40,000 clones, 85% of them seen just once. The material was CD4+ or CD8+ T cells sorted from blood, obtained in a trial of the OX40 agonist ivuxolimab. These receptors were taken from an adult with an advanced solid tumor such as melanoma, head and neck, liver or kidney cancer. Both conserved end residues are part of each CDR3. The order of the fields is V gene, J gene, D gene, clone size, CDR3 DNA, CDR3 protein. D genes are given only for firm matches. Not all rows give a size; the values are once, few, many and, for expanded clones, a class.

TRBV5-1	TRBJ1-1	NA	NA	TGCGCCAGCAGCTTGGTAGGGCCTTTGAACACTGAAGCTTTCTTT	CASSLVGPLNTEAFF
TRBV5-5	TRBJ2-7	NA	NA	TGTGCCAGCACTTGGAGCAGCTTGAGCTCCTACGAGCAGTACTTC	CASTWSSLSSYEQYF
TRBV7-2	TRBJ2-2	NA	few	TGTGCCAGCAGCTCGTCACGGGGCACCGGGGAGCTGTTTTTT	CASSSSRGTGELFF
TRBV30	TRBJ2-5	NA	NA	TGTGCCTGGAGTGAGGAGGGGAGAGAGACCCAGTACTTC	CAWSEEGRETQYF
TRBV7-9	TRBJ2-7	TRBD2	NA	TGTGCCAGCAGCTTAGAATCTAGCGGAGCCTACGAGCAGTACTTC	CASSLESSGAYEQYF
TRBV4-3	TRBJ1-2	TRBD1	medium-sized	TGCGCCAGCAGCCAAAACTGGGACAGGGAATTATTTGGTGGCTACACCTTC	CASSQNWDRELFGGYTF
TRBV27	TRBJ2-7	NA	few	TGTGCCAGCAGTTTAAACCCGCGGTACGAGCAGTACTTC	CASSLNPRYEQYF
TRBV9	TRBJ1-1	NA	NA	TGTGCCAGCAGCGTGGGCAGCTACACTGAAGCTTTCTTT	CASSVGSYTEAFF
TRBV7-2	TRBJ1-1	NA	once	TGTGCCAGCAGCTTAGGGGTTGGCACTGAAGCTTTCTTT	CASSLGVGTEAFF
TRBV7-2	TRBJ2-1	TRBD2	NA	TGTGCCAGCAGCTCGACTAGCGGGGGGGCCTATGAGCAGTTCTTC	CASSSTSGGAYEQFF
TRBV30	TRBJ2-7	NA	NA	TGTGCCTGGAGGCGGGGCAGCCCTCCCTACGAGCAGTACTTC	CAWRRGSPPYEQYF
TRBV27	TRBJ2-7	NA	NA	TGTGCCAGCAGTTTTTTTGGAAGGCAGTACTTC	CASSFFGRQYF
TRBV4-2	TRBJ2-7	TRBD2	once	TGTGCCAGCAGGACTCGACTAGCGGGAGGGCCCAGGGAGCAGTACTTC	CASRTRLAGGPREQYF
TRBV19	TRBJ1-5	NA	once	TGTGCCAGCGGATGGTCGCCCAATCAGCCCCAGCATTTT	CASGWSPNQPQHF
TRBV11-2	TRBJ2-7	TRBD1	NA	TGTGCCAGCAGCACCGGGACAGGGGACTACGAGCAGTACTTC	CASSTGTGDYEQYF
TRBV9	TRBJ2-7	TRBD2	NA	TGTGCCAGCAGCGTTGGGGCGGGAGGCGGAGAGCAGTACTTC	CASSVGAGGGEQYF
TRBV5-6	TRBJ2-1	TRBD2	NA	TGTGCCAGCAGCTATGGGACTAGCGGGAATAGTCTTGATGAGCAGTTCTTC	CASSYGTSGNSLDEQFF
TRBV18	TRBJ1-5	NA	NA	TGTGCCAGCTCACCACGACACTTTGCCAATCAGCCCCAGCATTTT	CASSPRHFANQPQHF
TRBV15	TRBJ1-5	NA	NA	TGTGCCACCAGCAGAGGTCGGCAGGGCCCTCAGCCCCAGCATTTT	CATSRGRQGPQPQHF
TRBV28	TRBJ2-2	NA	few	TGTGCCAGCAGGCCACGGGGGAGGGAGCTGTTTTTT	CASRPRGRELFF
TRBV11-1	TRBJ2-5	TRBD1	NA	TGTGCCAGCAGCTCGTCGGACAGGCGTGCTCAAGAGACCCAGTACTTC	CASSSSDRRAQETQYF
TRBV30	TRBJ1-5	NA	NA	TGTGCCTGGACTAGGGGGAATCAGCCCCAGCATTTT	CAWTRGNQPQHF
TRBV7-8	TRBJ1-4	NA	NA	TGTGCCAGCAGCTTCTCGCCGGGAACCGCCGATAATGAAAAACTGTTTTTT	CASSFSPGTADNEKLFF
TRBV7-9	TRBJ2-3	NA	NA	TGTGCCAGCAGCTACGGGCGATCTAGCACAGATACGCAGTATTTT	CASSYGRSSTDTQYF
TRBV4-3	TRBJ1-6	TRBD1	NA	TGCGCCAGCAGCCAAGACACAGGGGGTAATTCACCCCTCCACTTT	CASSQDTGGNSPLHF
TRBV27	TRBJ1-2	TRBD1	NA	TGTGCCAGCAGTTTCTCTCTCCCGGACAGGGCGAACTATGGCTACACCTTC	CASSFSLPDRANYGYTF
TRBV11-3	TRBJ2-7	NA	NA	TGTGCCACCAGGGGTGGGATGTCCTACGAGCAGTACTTC	CATRGGMSYEQYF
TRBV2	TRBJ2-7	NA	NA	TGTGCCAGCGTGCTCTACGAGCAGTACTTC	CASVLYEQYF
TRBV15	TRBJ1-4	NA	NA	TGTGCCACCAGCCGAGCATTGGGTAATGAAAAACTGTTTTTT	CATSRALGNEKLFF
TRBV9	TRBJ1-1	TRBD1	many	TGTGCCAGCAGCCCTTCGACAGGGCTGAACACTGAAGCTTTCTTT	CASSPSTGLNTEAFF
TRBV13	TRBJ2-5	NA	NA	TGTGCCAGCAGCTTGGAACCTACAGGGAGGGAAGAGACCCAGTACTTC	CASSLEPTGREETQYF
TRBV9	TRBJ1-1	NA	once	TGTGCCAGCAGCGTAGTAGAGCAAGGGACTGAAGCTTTCTTT	CASSVVEQGTEAFF
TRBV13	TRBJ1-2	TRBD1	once	TGTGCCAGCAGCCTAGGGACAGGGGACTATGGCTACACCTTC	CASSLGTGDYGYTF
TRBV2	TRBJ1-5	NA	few	TGTGCCAGTGGGGAAGGGCCGAATCAGCCCCAGCATTTT	CASGEGPNQPQHF
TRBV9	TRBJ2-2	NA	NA	TGTGCCAGCTCTCAATCGACCGGGGAGCTGTTTTTT	CASSQSTGELFF
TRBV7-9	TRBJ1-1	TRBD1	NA	TGTGCCAGCAGCCAGGGGGGGGGCACTGAAGCTTTCTTT	CASSQGGGTEAFF
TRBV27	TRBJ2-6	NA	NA	TGTGCCAGCAGTCCGGTCACCGCTGGGGCCAACGTCCTGACTTTC	CASSPVTAGANVLTF
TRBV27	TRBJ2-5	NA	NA	TGTGCCAGCATGGTGAAAGGGAGTCAAGAGACCCAGTACTTC	CASMVKGSQETQYF
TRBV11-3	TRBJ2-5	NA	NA	TGTGCCAGCAGCTTAGATCCAACTCCCGCAGAGGAGACCCAGTACTTC	CASSLDPTPAEETQYF
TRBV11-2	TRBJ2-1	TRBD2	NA	TGTGCCAGCAGCTTAGATCTACTAGCGGGGGTCTCCTACAATGAGCAGTTCTTC	CASSLDLLAGVSYNEQFF
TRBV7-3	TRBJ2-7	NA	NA	TGTGCCAGCAGCCCTTCCGGGGATTCCTACGAGCAGTACTTC	CASSPSGDSYEQYF
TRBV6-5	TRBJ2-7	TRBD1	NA	TGTGCCAGCAGTTCGACAGGGGAAGTATTCGAGCAGTACTTC	CASSSTGEVFEQYF
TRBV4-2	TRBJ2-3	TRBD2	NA	TGTGCCAGCAGCCTCTGGGGGGCTAGCGGGGGGTCTAGCACAGATACGCAGTATTTT	CASSLWGASGGSSTDTQYF
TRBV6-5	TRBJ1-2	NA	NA	TGTGCCAGCAGTTACGGGCAGGGTGTTGGCTACACCTTC	CASSYGQGVGYTF
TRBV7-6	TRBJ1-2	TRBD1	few	TGTGCCAGCAGCGAGGGAAACAGGGGATATGGCTACACCTTC	CASSEGNRGYGYTF
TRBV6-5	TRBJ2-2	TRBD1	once	TGTGCCAGCAGTTACCGACAGGGGGCAAACGGGGAGCTGTTTTTT	CASSYRQGANGELFF
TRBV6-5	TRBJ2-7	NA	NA	TGTGCCAGCAGACCCGGGACGGTCGCCTACGAGCAGTACTTC	CASRPGTVAYEQYF
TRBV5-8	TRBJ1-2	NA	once	TGTGCCAGCAGCTATAGGACGGCGACAAACTATGGCTACACCTTC	CASSYRTATNYGYTF
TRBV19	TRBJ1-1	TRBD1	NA	TGTGCCAGTAGTATTACGATGGACAGGCTTAACACTGAAGCTTTCTTT	CASSITMDRLNTEAFF
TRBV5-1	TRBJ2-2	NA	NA	TGCGCCAGCAGCTTGGGGGCAGCCGGGGAGCTGTTTTTT	CASSLGAAGELFF
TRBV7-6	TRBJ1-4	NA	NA	TGTGCCAGCAGCTTCGAGGCAACTAATGAAAAACTGTTTTTT	CASSFEATNEKLFF
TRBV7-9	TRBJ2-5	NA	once	TGTGCCAGCAGCTCGGTCGGGGGCCGCCAAGAGACCCAGTACTTC	CASSSVGGRQETQYF
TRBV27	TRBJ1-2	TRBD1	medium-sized	TGTGCCAGCAGTCCAGACGCCGGGACAGGGGCCACTAACTATGGCTACACCTTC	CASSPDAGTGATNYGYTF
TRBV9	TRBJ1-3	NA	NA	TGTGCCAGCAAAGGGACGGAAGGCGCTGGAAACACCATATATTTT	CASKGTEGAGNTIYF
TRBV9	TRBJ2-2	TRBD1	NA	TGTGCCAGCAGCTCCTCCCAGCGAGGGACAGGGGAGTCCGGGGAGCTGTTTTTT	CASSSSQRGTGESGELFF
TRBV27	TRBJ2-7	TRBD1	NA	TGTGCCAGCAGTTCCAACCAGGGGGCCGGGGCCTACGAGCAGTACTTC	CASSSNQGAGAYEQYF
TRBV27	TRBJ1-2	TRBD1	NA	TGTGCCAGCAGTACAACAGGGGGCCCTAACTATGGCTACACCTTC	CASSTTGGPNYGYTF
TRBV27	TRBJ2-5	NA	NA	TGTGCCAGCAGTGCCGGGGATGCAATATCGACCCAGTACTTC	CASSAGDAISTQYF
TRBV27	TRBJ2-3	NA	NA	TGTGCCAGCAGTTCGGGGGAACGGGATACGCAGTATTTT	CASSSGERDTQYF